This T cell receptor (beta chain) is from a study of cytomegalovirus exposure and HLA in healthy donors. Regarding the study as a whole: Sequence variants that were highly shared formed a cluster that was likely a sequencing artifact.

This clone showed up just a few times. What it recognizes is unknown. The length of the CDR3 is 14 residues. V dropped 6 bases and J dropped 3; count of bases not matched to a gene: 7. Looked up from germline, CDR1 is KGHSH and CDR2 is LQKENI. Primers included in the PCR were 60 Vbeta and 13 Jbeta primers. Per the original methods: There were about 80 million unique TCR beta chains by a later count, and approximately 11 million of them were shared. TCRdb keeps only in-frame clones here, not all; method: immunoSEQ multiplex PCR. V and J calls plus clone size are reproduced from that table; the DNA served to infer D and trimming. Among tens of thousands of clones listed, under 85% were seen once. This cohort consisted of healthy bone marrow donors.

This clonotype was obtained from a man in his thirties or forties in good health and CMV-seronegative. J is TRBJ1-2 and V is TRBV18, with 7 bases lining up with TRBD1. Input material: PBMCs. CDR3 sequence (DNA): TGTGCCAGCTCGTCCGGGACAGTGTACTATGGCTACACCTTC. It specifies CASSSGTVYYGYTF.